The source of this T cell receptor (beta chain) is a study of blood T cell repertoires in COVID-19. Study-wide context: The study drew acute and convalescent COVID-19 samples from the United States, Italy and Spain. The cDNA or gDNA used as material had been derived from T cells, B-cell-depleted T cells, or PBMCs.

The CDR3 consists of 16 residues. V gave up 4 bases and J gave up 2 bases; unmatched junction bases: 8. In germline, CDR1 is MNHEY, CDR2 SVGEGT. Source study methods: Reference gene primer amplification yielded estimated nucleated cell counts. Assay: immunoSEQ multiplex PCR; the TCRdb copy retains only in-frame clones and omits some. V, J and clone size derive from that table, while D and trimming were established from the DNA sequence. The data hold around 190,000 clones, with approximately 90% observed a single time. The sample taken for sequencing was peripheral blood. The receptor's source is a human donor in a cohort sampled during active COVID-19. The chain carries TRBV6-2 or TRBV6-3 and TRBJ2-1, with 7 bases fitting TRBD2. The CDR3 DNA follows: TGTGCCAGCAGTTTTGGGGGAGGGCTCCCCTACAATGAGCAGTTCTTC. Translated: CASSFGGGLPYNEQFF.